This entry lists 32 T cell receptor beta chains sequenced from one sample in a study of T cell responses to AZD1222 COVID-19 vaccine (dated by TCRdb to about 2021). Reading the label with the study, this specimen's time point is: baseline before first vaccination. The method behind the library was the immunoSEQ multiplex PCR assay. TCRdb holds this immuneACCESS table with in-frame rearrangements only. Some clones are missing; in checked studies, unresolved V genes explain under half, and the rest has no known cause. This sample comprises 150,000 to 200,000 clones, around 87% of them detected only once. The ten largest clones take up 2.6% of the sample. Specimen: peripheral blood, collected on day 0 of AZD1222 vaccination. The origin of the receptors is an adult in good health.

The rearrangement uses TRBV19 and TRBJ1-1, with D hard to call. The CDR3 runs to 15 residues. The V and J ends lost 7 bases and 3 bases respectively, with 18 bases between them. CDR1 is LNHDA and CDR2 is SQIVND in the germline V gene (reference sequence). The CDR3, as DNA: TGTGCCAGTACCCCTATCCCAGGCTCGGACACTGAAGCTTTCTTT. Its protein product is CASTPIPGSDTEAFF.

V and J are TRBV28 and TRBJ2-3; D not resolved. V lost 5 bases to trimming and J lost 2 bases, with 14 bases between them. Germline assignment: CDR1 MDHEN and CDR2 SYDVKM. This CDR3 is 15 amino acids long. CDR3 in DNA: TGTGCCAGCAGTCGTTACCACGGGCCCACAGATACGCAGTATTTT. Translated, it gives CASSRYHGPTDTQYF.

The genes are TRBV4-2 and TRBJ2-7, with 12 bases that match TRBD1. The CDR3 runs 16 residues. Germline CDR1 reads LGHNA; CDR2 reads YNFKEQ. V gave up 1 base and J gave up 3 bases; unmatched junction bases: 4. DNA for the CDR3: TGTGCCAGCAGCCAAGGTGGGACAGGGGGCTACTACGAGCAGTACTTC. It codes for CASSQGGTGGYYEQYF.

The V gene is TRBV5-1, the J gene TRBJ2-6; a possible D gene is TRBD1 (5 bases). The germline V gene has CDR1 SGHRS and CDR2 YFSETQ. With 4 bases removed from V and 2 bases from J, the gap between germline ends came to 10 bases. This CDR3 contains 15 residues. CDR3 in DNA: TGCGCCAGCAGCCTAGGACATACTGGGGCCAACGTCCTGACTTTC. Protein product: CASSLGHTGANVLTF.

The chain combines TRBV7-6 with TRBJ2-7; 8 positions match TRBD1. The CDR3 runs 14 residues. V lost 5 bases and J lost 1; bases outside the gene matches: 4. The germline gives CDR1 SGHVS, CDR2 FNYEAQ. The CDR3 protein is CASSRGTGSYEQYF. DNA for the CDR3: TGTGCCAGCAGCCGTGGGACAGGTTCCTACGAGCAGTACTTC.

The rearrangement uses TRBV7-3 and TRBJ2-2; 9 bases fit TRBD1. Germline-derived CDR1 and CDR2 are SGHTA and FQGTGA. V gave up 5 bases and J gave up 4 bases; unmatched junction bases: 5. This CDR3 spans 15 amino acids. The CDR3: CASSPQGAVTGELFF. DNA of the CDR3: TGTGCCAGCAGCCCACAGGGGGCGGTCACCGGGGAGCTGTTTTTT.

The chain carries TRBV9 and TRBJ2-1; perhaps D is TRBD1 or TRBD2 (5 bases each). The CDR3 covers 12 residues. V lost 3 bases to trimming and J lost 4 bases, with 5 bases between them. CDR1 and CDR2 (germline): SGDLS, YYNGEE. In DNA form, the CDR3 reads TGTGCCAGCAGCGGGGGGTACAATGAGCAGTTCTTC. This encodes CASSGGYNEQFF. The complete variable domain, with remaining parts taken from reference TRBV9 and TRBJ2-1, reads DSGVTQTPKHLITATGQRVTLRCSPRSGDLSVYWYQQSLDQGLQFLIQYYNGEERAKGNILERFSAQQFPDLHSELNLSSLELGDSALYFCASSGGYNEQFFGPGTRLTVL.

This CDR3 reads CASRTNSGEQFF. The CDR3 region has the DNA TGTGCCAGCCGTACTAACTCGGGTGAGCAGTTCTTC. The chain employs TRBV6-5 and TRBJ2-1, with D uncertain. CDR1 is MNHEY, CDR2 SVGAGI, per germline. The V end lost 8 bases, the J end lost 9 bases, and 14 bases lay between the germline ends. This CDR3 region has 12 residues.

The genes are TRBV18 and TRBJ2-7; TRBD2 matches 15 bases. Germline values: CDR1 KGHSH, CDR2 LQKENI. The CDR3 spans 18 residues. Trimming took 3 bases from V and 0 from J; bases not matched to a gene: 6. The CDR3 DNA is TGTGCCAGCTCACCCGGACTAGCGGGAGGGCGGAGCTCCTACGAGCAGTACTTC. Translating gives CASSPGLAGGRSSYEQYF.

V and J are TRBV6-5 and TRBJ2-7; tentatively, D is TRBD1 (6 bases). The CDR3 covers 12 residues. Trimming took 8 bases from V and 6 from J, leaving 14 bases between them. CDR1 is MNHEY, CDR2 SVGAGI, per germline. CDR3 bases: TGTGCCAGCGGCAATGGGGGCTCCGAGCAGTACTTC. Residues: CASGNGGSEQYF.

This clone showed up just once. This rearrangement joins TRBV4-2 to TRBJ1-3; no firm D call. The length of the CDR3 is 15 residues. V was cut by 0 bases and J by 0 bases, with 6 bases left in between. The V gene's germline CDR1 is LGHNA and CDR2 YNFKEQ. This CDR3 reads CASSQDDHSGNTIYF. Written as DNA, the CDR3 is TGTGCCAGCAGCCAAGATGATCACTCTGGAAACACCATATATTTT.

The J gene is TRBJ1-3, the V gene TRBV6-1, with D perhaps matching TRBD1 (5 bases). The CDR3 covers 15 residues. V lost 3 bases to trimming and J lost 0 bases, with 9 bases between them. Germline V gene sequence: CDR1 MNHNS, CDR2 SASEGT. The CDR3 region is CASSDGTVSGNTIYF. The CDR3 region has the DNA TGTGCCAGCAGTGACGGGACCGTCTCTGGAAACACCATATATTTT.

V and J are TRBV5-6 and TRBJ1-4; D gene uncertain. This CDR3 is built from 16 residues. Trimming cost V 3 bases and J 2 bases, with 14 bases left between them. The germline V gene encodes CDR1 SGHDT and CDR2 YYEEEE. The DNA of the CDR3 is TGTGCCAGCAGCTCCCGACCCAAGGGCACTAATGAAAAACTGTTTTTT. This encodes CASSSRPKGTNEKLFF.

This chain connects TRBV3-1 (or the pseudogene TRBV3-2) to TRBJ2-3; TRBD2 matches 10 bases. V gave up 0 bases and J gave up 0 bases; unmatched junction bases: 9. Germline loops: CDR1 LGHDT, CDR2 YNNKEL (reference sequence). CDR3 size: 19 residues. The CDR3 spells CASSQDILAGRYSTDTQYF. The CDR3 nucleotides read TGTGCCAGCAGCCAAGATATACTAGCGGGGCGCTATAGCACAGATACGCAGTATTTT.

The chain combines TRBV15 with TRBJ2-1, with 8 nucleotides matching TRBD1. Trimming took 1 base from V and 4 from J; bases not matched to a gene: 9. The CDR3 is 17 amino acids. CDR1 LNHNV and CDR2 YYDKDF come from the germline V gene (reference sequence). The CDR3 loop reads CATSRGHGRGQYNEQFF. CDR3 sequence (DNA): TGTGCCACCAGCAGAGGCCACGGCAGGGGGCAATACAATGAGCAGTTCTTC.

The chain recombines TRBV7-2 with TRBJ1-2; D unresolved. CDR1 and CDR2 from the germline V gene are SGHTA and FQGNSA. The CDR3 extends over 13 amino acids. V was clipped by 4 bases and J by 2 bases, with 8 bases between them. The CDR3 nucleotides are TGTGCCAGCAGCTACGACCGAAACTATGGCTACACCTTC. Residues: CASSYDRNYGYTF.

In its sample, this clone was seen a few times. The rearrangement joins TRBV5-1 to TRBJ1-2; the D gene is possibly TRBD1 (5 bases). CDR3 length: 16 residues. V gave up 0 bases and J gave up 4 bases, with 16 bases separating them. Germline V gene sequence: CDR1 SGHRS, CDR2 YFSETQ. The CDR3 reads CASSLAGAANLYGYTF. Written as DNA, the CDR3 is TGCGCCAGCAGCTTGGCCGGGGCAGCGAATCTCTATGGCTACACCTTC.

V usage is TRBV19 and J usage is TRBJ1-5, with D maybe TRBD1 (5 bases). Looked up from germline, CDR1 is LNHDA and CDR2 is SQIVND (reference sequence). V lost 6 bases and J lost 0, with 18 bases in between. The CDR3 sequence is 17 residues long. The CDR3: CASRRLSGRNSNQPQHF. The CDR3 region has the DNA TGTGCCAGTAGACGACTATCGGGGCGCAATAGCAATCAGCCCCAGCATTTT.

The V and J genes are TRBV28 and TRBJ2-5; no clear D. Trimming took 3 bases from V and 4 from J, leaving 9 bases between them. CDR3 length: 13 residues. In germline, CDR1 is MDHEN, CDR2 SYDVKM. CDR3 protein: CASSFPALETQYF. The CDR3, as DNA: TGTGCCAGCAGTTTTCCCGCCTTAGAGACCCAGTACTTC.

The chain has TRBV30 and TRBJ2-7, with D unresolved. Between the trimmed V and J ends, which lost 3 bases and 2 bases, there was a span of 14 bases. Germline-derived CDR1 and CDR2 are GTSNPN and SVGIG (reference sequence). The CDR3 runs 14 residues. CDR3 DNA sequence: TGTGCCTGGAGATATGGGGTCCCCCCCTACGAGCAGTACTTC. Amino acids: CAWRYGVPPYEQYF.

CDR3 in amino acids: CASSDFGGTEAFF. The CDR3 DNA sequence: TGTGCCAGCAGTGACTTTGGGGGCACTGAAGCTTTCTTT. The chain links TRBV6-4 to TRBJ1-1; D may be TRBD1 (5 bases). The CDR3 totals 13 residues. Germline CDR1 is MRHNA and CDR2 is SNTAGT. V lost 1 base to trimming and J lost 4 bases, with 7 bases between them.

This chain uses TRBV6-5 with TRBJ1-6; D call uncertain. The CDR3 has 15 amino acids. Trimming shortened V by 8 bases and J by 10 bases, and 21 bases separated the two germline ends. Germline V gene lookup returns CDR1 MNHEY and CDR2 SVGAGI. The chain's CDR3 is CASSKPPRSESPLHF. The CDR3 DNA sequence: TGTGCCAGCTCTAAACCTCCTCGATCGGAGTCACCCCTCCACTTT.

The rearrangement links TRBV5-6 to TRBJ2-2; weak D call: TRBD1 (5 bases). The CDR3 consists of 16 residues. V was clipped by 0 bases and J by 4 bases, with 13 bases between them. Germline CDR1 SGHDT, CDR2 YYEEEE. The CDR3, as DNA: TGTGCCAGCAGCTTGGCCGCCAGGGTGACCACCGGGGAGCTGTTTTTT. Encoded protein: CASSLAARVTTGELFF.

The chain recombines TRBV7-3 with TRBJ2-7, with D maybe TRBD2 (5 bases). CDR3 length equals 13 residues. V was pared by 5 bases and J by 0 bases, with 8 bases between. CDR1 is SGHTA, CDR2 FQGTGA, per germline. The CDR3 sequence: CASSRGSSYEQYF. CDR3 nucleotide sequence: TGTGCCAGCAGCCGAGGGAGCTCCTACGAGCAGTACTTC.

V and J are TRBV14 and TRBJ1-5; D is ambiguous. Trimming took off 7 bases at V and 5 bases at J, with 0 bases between the two ends. In germline, CDR1 is SGHDN, CDR2 FVKESK. The CDR3 is 9 residues long. CDR3 bases: TGTGCCAGCAATCAGCCCCAGCATTTT. Translating it yields CASNQPQHF.

This chain joins TRBV28 and TRBJ1-2; 9 nucleotides agree with TRBD1. CDR1 MDHEN and CDR2 SYDVKM come from the germline V gene. The length of the CDR3 is 15 residues. The ends lost 6 bases at V and 4 bases at J; junction bases unmatched: 9. This CDR3 reads CASSSGTGFSYGYTF. CDR3 in DNA: TGTGCCAGCAGCTCCGGGACAGGGTTTTCCTATGGCTACACCTTC.

J is TRBJ2-3 and V is TRBV27; D perhaps matches TRBD2 (5 bases). Looked up from germline, CDR1 is MNHEY and CDR2 is SMNVEV (reference sequence). This CDR3 is built from 14 residues. V lost 7 bases and J 4 bases, leaving 15 bases between the germline ends. Here the CDR3 DNA reads TGTGCCAGCAACCCTCGGCTAGCCCCAGATACGCAGTATTTT. It translates to CASNPRLAPDTQYF.

The rearrangement links TRBV7-2 to TRBJ1-1; TRBD1 is a possible D gene (6 bases). The CDR3 sequence is 13 residues long. Germline V lookup: CDR1 SGHTA, CDR2 FQGNSA. The V gene lost 5 bases and the J gene lost 4 bases, with 11 bases spanning the gap. The CDR3 spells CASSPQGFTEAFF. The CDR3 nucleotides are TGTGCCAGCAGCCCCCAGGGGTTCACTGAAGCTTTCTTT.

This chain links TRBV6-1 with TRBJ1-1, with TRBD1 as a possible D gene (5 bases). Germline CDR1 and CDR2: MNHNS and SASEGT. V was shortened by 1 base and J by 4 bases, with 10 bases between the two germline ends. The CDR3 has 14 amino acids. This CDR3 reads CASSEGGGSTEAFF. Here the CDR3 DNA reads TGTGCCAGCAGTGAAGGGGGGGGATCCACTGAAGCTTTCTTT.

The chain links TRBV19 to TRBJ1-2; 9 positions match TRBD1. This CDR3 has 15 amino acids. Germline loops: CDR1 LNHDA, CDR2 SQIVND (reference sequence). The V segment lost 6 bases and the J segment 4 bases; nucleotides outside the gene matches: 9. The CDR3 loop is CASRPGQGSSYGYTF. The CDR3 nucleotides read TGTGCCAGTAGGCCGGGACAGGGATCTTCCTATGGCTACACCTTC.

The DNA for the CDR3 is TGTGCCAGCAGTGGGGCCCACCCGTCGGGTGGTACGCAGTATTTT. It yields the protein CASSGAHPSGGTQYF. This chain uses TRBV19 with TRBJ2-3; TRBD1 is a possible D gene (5 bases). Trimming cost V 9 bases and J 8 bases, with 24 bases left between them. The CDR3 consists of 15 residues. The V gene's germline CDR1 is LNHDA and CDR2 SQIVND (reference sequence).

V is TRBV2 and J is TRBJ2-7; 10 nucleotides align to TRBD2. V shed 5 bases and J 9 bases; nucleotides not matched to a gene: 16. Germline V gene lookup returns CDR1 SNHLY and CDR2 FYNNEI. CDR3 length: 16 residues. The CDR3 spells CASSHSASGRFAPQYF. The DNA for the CDR3 is TGTGCCAGCAGTCACAGCGCTAGCGGGAGATTTGCTCCGCAGTACTTC.